The 11 T cell receptor beta chains below all came from one sample that was sequenced in a study of blood T cell repertoires in COVID-19. The protocol was immunoSEQ multiplex PCR, while the TCRdb copy is restricted to in-frame clones and leaves out a portion. The profile covers a few hundred thousand clones, with about 83% appearing a single time and roughly 1.3% taken by the ten largest. Input material: peripheral blood. The receptors derive from a woman between 45 and 60 years old with acute or convalescent COVID-19.

The rearrangement joins TRBV7-2 to TRBJ2-1; 15 bases agree with TRBD2. The V gene's germline CDR1 is SGHTA and CDR2 FQGNSA. Trimming cost V 5 bases and J 7 bases; bases outside gene matches: 6. The CDR3 extends over 16 amino acids. In DNA, the CDR3 is TGTGCCAGCAGCCCCCGGGGACTAGCGGGAGGTAATGAGCAGTTCTTC. It codes for CASSPRGLAGGNEQFF.

The rearrangement links TRBV5-1 to TRBJ2-5; 7 bases are shared with TRBD2. Germline V gene lookup returns CDR1 SGHRS and CDR2 YFSETQ. V was clipped by 4 bases and J by 5 bases; unmatched bases: 11. CDR3 length: 15 residues. The CDR3 bases are TGCGCCAGCAGCGTAGCAGGGACTACCCACGAGACCCAGTACTTC. Protein: CASSVAGTTHETQYF. Drawing the rest from reference TRBV5-1 and TRBJ2-5, the complete variable domain is KAGVTQTPRYLIKTRGQQVTLSCSPISGHRSVSWYQQTPGQGLQFLFEYFSETQRNKGNFPGRFSGRQFSNSRSEMNVSTLELGDSALYLCASSVAGTTHETQYFGPGTRLLVL.

The V and J genes are TRBV5-1 and TRBJ1-2; D might be TRBD1 (6 bases). The CDR3 spans 15 residues. Per the germline V gene, CDR1 is SGHRS and CDR2 is YFSETQ. Trimming took off 1 base at V and 4 bases at J, with 14 bases between the two ends. CDR3 DNA sequence: TGCGCCAGCAGCTTGTCTGGGGGCGGGAGCTATGGCTACACCTTC. Translating gives CASSLSGGGSYGYTF.

The chain has TRBV6-2 or TRBV6-3 and TRBJ2-5; 15 bases map to TRBD2. V trimming: 6 bases; J trimming: 0 bases; junction bases outside the gene matches: 5. The CDR3 consists of 17 residues. The germline gives CDR1 MNHEY, CDR2 SVGEGT. The CDR3 protein is CASSPGTSGGNQETQYF. The DNA for the CDR3 is TGTGCCAGCAGCCCCGGGACTAGCGGGGGGAACCAAGAGACCCAGTACTTC.

The chain is built from TRBV7-9 and TRBJ1-4, with a weak D call TRBD1 (6 bases). The CDR3 has 16 amino acids. V was shortened by 1 base and J by 0 bases, with 9 bases between the two germline ends. Germline-derived CDR1 and CDR2 are SEHNR and FQNEAQ (reference sequence). CDR3 sequence reads: CASSLEPGATNEKLFF. The CDR3 region has the DNA TGTGCCAGCAGCTTAGAGCCAGGGGCAACTAATGAAAAACTGTTTTTT.

The J gene is TRBJ1-2, the V gene TRBV2; maybe TRBD1 (5 bases). The CDR3 loop spans 15 amino acids. CDR1 is SNHLY, CDR2 FYNNEI, per germline. V lost 6 bases to trimming and J lost 1 base, with 15 bases between them. CDR3 DNA sequence: TGTGCCAGCAGAGAGACAGAGAACCTTAACTATGGCTACACCTTC. This gives the protein CASRETENLNYGYTF.

V is TRBV7-8 and J is TRBJ1-3; 8 bases are shared with TRBD1. The ends lost 5 bases at V and 4 bases at J; junction bases unmatched: 19. The germline V gene encodes CDR1 SGHVS and CDR2 FQNEAQ. The CDR3 loop spans 19 amino acids. CDR3 loop: CASSPEHSGTGSRGNTIYF. CDR3 DNA: TGTGCCAGCAGCCCCGAGCATTCCGGGACAGGAAGTCGGGGAAACACCATATATTTT.

This chain uses TRBV10-3 with TRBJ1-3; D might be TRBD1 (5 bases). Germline assignment: CDR1 ENHRY and CDR2 SYGVKD. V was clipped by 0 bases and J by 3 bases, with 18 bases between them. The CDR3 is 18 amino acids. CDR3 nucleotides: TGTGCCATCAGTGAGTCGATCGAGGGCAGGGAGGTTGGAAACACCATATATTTT. Its translation is CAISESIEGREVGNTIYF.

The chain couples TRBV29-1 to TRBJ1-1; 9 bases line up with TRBD1. V shed 8 bases, J shed 2 bases, and the junction held 6 bases outside the gene matches. CDR3 length equals 13 residues. CDR1 and CDR2 from the germline V gene are SQVTM and ANQGSEA. The CDR3 DNA follows: TGCAGCCCACAGGGGGCAATTAACACTGAAGCTTTCTTT. Translated, it gives CSPQGAINTEAFF.

The chain employs TRBV5-5 and TRBJ2-7; the D gene is possibly TRBD2 (6 bases). The CDR3 is 14 amino acids. Germline V gene data show CDR1 as SGHKS and CDR2 as YYEKEE (reference sequence). The V and J ends lost 4 bases and 6 bases respectively, with 17 bases between them. The CDR3 spells CASSLRDSPAEQYV. CDR3 nucleotides: TGTGCCAGCAGCCTAAGGGACTCCCCGGCCGAGCAGTACGTC.

V gene TRBV24-1 combines with J gene TRBJ2-5, with D tentatively TRBD1 (6 bases). The CDR3 loop spans 13 amino acids. CDR1 and CDR2 (germline): KGHDR, SFDVKD. Between the trimmed V and J ends, which lost 6 bases and 5 bases, there was a span of 12 bases. The CDR3 sequence is CATSIPGVETQYF. In nucleotides, the CDR3 is TGTGCCACCAGTATCCCAGGGGTTGAGACCCAGTACTTC.